Listed below are T cell receptor beta chains from one sample, sequenced in a study of identifying expanded T cells in peripheral blood. TCRdb keeps only in-frame clones here, not all; method: immunoSEQ multiplex PCR. The table lists about 110,000 clones, roughly 90% of them singletons. Sample: blood. These receptors were obtained from a person aged 18 to 70 in good health. Both conserved end residues are part of each CDR3. The D gene is left open where the match is weak. Not all rows give a size; the values are once, few, many and, for expanded clones, a class.

d_call j_call clone_size cdr3_length v_call cdr3_aa cdr3_nt
TRBD1 TRBJ2-7 - 16 TRBV4-1 CASSHPQGADHYEQYF TGCGCCAGCAGCCATCCCCAGGGGGCGGACCACTACGAGCAGTACTTC
TRBD2 TRBJ2-1 - 15 TRBV10-3 CAIMGTGGSYNEQFF TGTGCCATCATGGGAACGGGGGGCTCCTACAATGAGCAGTTCTTC
- TRBJ2-2 - 11 TRBV6-1 CASSLPGELFF TGTGCCAGCTCCCTCCCCGGGGAGCTGTTTTTT
TRBD1 TRBJ1-5 - 15 TRBV28 CASSLSGQGNQPQHF TGTGCCAGCAGTTTATCGGGACAGGGTAACCAGCCCCAGCATTTT
TRBD2 TRBJ2-2 - 15 TRBV10-3 CAITPGLENTGELFF TGTGCCATCACCCCCGGACTAGAGAACACCGGGGAGCTGTTTTTT
TRBD2 TRBJ2-2 - 16 TRBV5-1 CASSSGTSGRTGELFF TGCGCCAGCAGCTCAGGGACTAGCGGGAGGACCGGGGAGCTGTTTTTT
TRBD2 TRBJ2-7 - 17 TRBV4-3 CASSKGTEAGLSYEQYF TGCGCCAGCAGCAAGGGGACGGAAGCGGGGTTATCCTACGAGCAGTACTTC
- TRBJ1-2 once 13 TRBV11-2 CASSLGTAGGYTF TGTGCCAGCAGCTTAGGGACCGCGGGAGGCTACACCTTC
- TRBJ2-5 - 11 TRBV20-1 CSAGLSGTQYF TGCAGTGCTGGCTTGAGCGGGACCCAGTACTTC
TRBD1 TRBJ1-2 - 15 TRBV19 CASSLPTGSFYGYTF TGTGCCAGTAGTCTCCCGACAGGGAGTTTCTATGGCTACACCTTC
- TRBJ1-1 - 13 TRBV4-3 CASSQLLNTEAFF TGCGCCAGCAGCCAGTTGCTGAACACTGAAGCTTTCTTT
- TRBJ1-2 - 14 TRBV18 CASSRVSTDYGYTF TGTGCCAGCTCACGGGTCTCGACAGACTATGGCTACACCTTC
TRBD1 TRBJ1-5 - 14 TRBV27 CASSPTGGNQPQHF TGTGCCAGCAGTCCGACAGGGGGCAATCAGCCCCAGCATTTT
- TRBJ1-1 once 16 TRBV18 CASSPGTGASDTEAFF TGTGCCAGCTCACCAGGGACCGGGGCTTCGGACACTGAAGCTTTCTTT
- TRBJ1-2 once 15 TRBV7-2 CASSLSPEFNYGYTF TGTGCCAGCAGCTTATCGCCAGAATTTAACTATGGCTACACCTTC
- TRBJ1-1 - 16 TRBV9 CASSVGGGVQDTEAFF TGTGCCAGCAGCGTAGGAGGGGGGGTTCAAGACACTGAAGCTTTCTTT
- TRBJ2-4 - 14 TRBV2 CATSSPGIKNIQYF TGTGCCACCTCCAGCCCAGGGATCAAAAACATTCAGTACTTC
- TRBJ2-5 - 14 TRBV7-3 CASSLGGGGETQYF TGTGCCAGCAGCTTAGGAGGGGGCGGGGAGACCCAGTACTTC
TRBD1 TRBJ1-5 - 16 TRBV6-6 CASSYLGTGYNQPQHF TGTGCCAGCAGTTACCTCGGGACAGGCTACAATCAGCCCCAGCATTTT
TRBD2 TRBJ2-1 - 14 TRBV7-9 CASSLAGALNEQFF TGTGCCAGCAGCCTAGCGGGGGCGCTAAATGAGCAGTTCTTC